This TCR beta chain originates from a study of CDR3 diversity in severe acne. TCRdb used MiXCR to reprocess the PCR reads, holding one entry per CDR3 protein. The sample includes under 100,000 distinct CDR3 sequences, approximately 52% of them seen just once. Germline V lookup: CDR1 WNHNN, CDR2 SYGVQD (reference sequence). The length of the CDR3 is 9 residues. Deletions cut 8 bases from V and 13 bases from J, with 11 bases between. This clonotype was picked up many times. The V gene is TRBV10-1, the J gene TRBJ1-1; D remains unclear. This TCR was sampled from a male donor in good health, serving as a control. The sample was blood. The CDR3 sequence: CASGFTDFF. The CDR3, as DNA: TGCGCCAGCGGATTCACGGATTTCTTT.